This TCR beta chain came from a study of glioma-infiltrating T cells after dendritic cell vaccination (dated by TCRdb to 2016 to 2018). In the study overall: Of the approximately 15 glioblastoma patients in the cohort, all drawn from Phase I and II dendritic cell vaccination trials, 9 were newly diagnosed and 6 had recurrent disease. The vaccine consisted of monocyte-derived dendritic cells cultured seven to eight days with IL-4 and GM-CSF, then pulsed overnight with autologous tumor lysate. Tumor-infiltrating lymphocyte content was quantified and tumor and blood repertoires were compared in dendritic cell-vaccinated glioblastoma patients by deep sequencing of TCR beta CDR3 regions. Each patient was given three intradermal dendritic cell vaccine injections, spaced two weeks apart, in the arm below the axilla. Survival after dendritic cell vaccination was correlated with TCR sequencing metrics such as TIL content and the overlap between tumor and blood repertoires. Patients received autologous tumor lysate-pulsed dendritic cell vaccination between about 2003 and 2013. Broad study findings and their caveats: The cohort was small and heterogeneous, few patients had complete blood and tumor sets, and even fewer had initial-recurrent tumor pairs. The TCR overlap response model with three groups was called speculative and said to need prospective validation. No direct relationship between TCR clonality and survival was found, suggesting a diverse polyclonal response may matter. After dendritic cell vaccination, a higher estimated pretreatment TIL content predicted longer time to progression and longer overall survival.

V loses 1 base, J loses 6 bases, and the germline ends lie 15 bases apart. Counted from cysteine to phenylalanine, this CDR3 has 15 amino acids. Only the CDR3 DNA is retained, 45 bases long and in frame from the first base. The germline V gene specifies SGHTA as CDR1 and FQGNSA as CDR2. Regarding this clone: The antigen it binds to is not known. Base qualities are not provided; no much larger clone lies one nucleotide away.

The immunoSEQ assay amplified TCRB CDR3 regions from 1.5 to 2.5 micrograms of genomic DNA, or from all available DNA when less than that amount was available. Multiplex PCR used 60 forward primers for TCR V beta segments and 13 reverse primers for J beta segments. To estimate reads per starting template, synthetic control templates were spiked into each sample at limiting dilution. The Illumina HiSeq System generated sequencing reads of 87 bp. The original methods were these. PCR and sequencing errors were removed by a nearest neighbor algorithm that merged closely related sequences. TCR overlap was defined as the percentage of unique tumor TCR beta sequences that were also present in the same patient's peripheral blood. The immuneACCESS repertoire file appears here via TCRdb, limited to in-frame rearrangements. These files lack a portion of the clones; in checked studies, under half of the deficit traces to unresolved V genes, and the cause of the others is not known. That table gives V, J and clone size, and the DNA gave D and trimming. This sample has approximately 62,000 clones in its table, and roughly nine tenths of those were observed once. The ten largest account for roughly 10% of the sample.

The time point label, read with the paper, signifies: after dendritic cell vaccination, including at tumor progression/relapse. Patients were selected on the basis of adequate residual fresh-frozen tumor tissue and more than two years of available survival data. Molecular status otherwise varied across the glioblastoma patients, but none of them carried an isocitrate dehydrogenase mutation. PBMC collection took place before vaccination, two weeks after the third vaccination, and at tumor progression if progression occurred. The Qiagen DNeasy Blood extraction Kit was used for extraction of genomic DNA.

The input for sequencing was blood, taken after dendritic cell vaccination. Here the chain combines TRBV7-2 and TRBJ1-1; the D segment cannot be called with confidence. This TCR was recovered from a human donor with glioblastoma. Here is the DNA: TGTGCCAGCAGCTTAGTATGGTTGGGAGGACCTGAAGCTTTCTTT. Protein translation: CASSLVWLGGPEAFF.